This TCR beta chain originates from a study of blood T cell repertoires in COVID-19. Study overall: Spain, Italy and the United States supplied samples that represented acute and convalescent COVID-19. T cells, B-cell-depleted T cells, or PBMCs supplied cDNA or gDNA.

This CDR3 is built from 15 residues. Trimming took off 1 base at V and 3 bases at J, with 10 bases between the two ends. Germline CDR1 is SGHRS and CDR2 is YFSETQ. In the authors' workflow: Reference gene primer amplification gave nucleated cell count estimates. Profiled with immunoSEQ multiplex PCR; TCRdb holds only in-frame clones, not every one. V and J calls and clone size are given by that table; D and trimming were obtained from the DNA. This sample has fewer than 60,000 clones, with about 80% found just once. Sequenced sample: peripheral blood. The genes are TRBV5-1 and TRBJ1-4, with a tentative D call TRBD1 (5 bases). The origin of this receptor is a man aged 60 to 69 with acute or convalescent COVID-19. The CDR3 region is CASSLTGGANEKLFF. The CDR3 DNA follows: TGCGCCAGCAGCTTGACAGGAGGGGCTAATGAAAAACTGTTTTTT.